The sample holds one count of the clone carrying this T cell receptor (beta chain). The target antigen is unknown. These data are taken from a study of pediatric ulcerative colitis. V was cut by 4 bases and J by 3 bases, with 11 bases left in between. The length of the CDR3 is 13 residues. Germline V gives CDR1 GTSNPN, CDR2 SVGIG (reference sequence). Rectal tissue came from one to two pinch biopsies taken at colonoscopy. Study-level results: Clonal expansions reduced rectal repertoire diversity in acute severe colitis. This repertoire reflects total lymphocytes rather than subpopulations like regulatory T cells. A couple of rectal CDR3 clonotypes occurred in all ulcerative colitis patients. Some T cells in rectal biopsies may come from blood, especially with overt colitis.

Sequencing was performed with immunoSEQ multiplex PCR; in TCRdb, only in-frame clones are kept and a portion is missing. This table holds 15,000 to 20,000 clones, roughly 70% found once. Sequencing input: gut tissue. The chain uses TRBV30 and TRBJ2-3, with D unclear. The source of this sequence is a girl aged 10-17 years with moderate ulcerative colitis. The CDR3 sequence is CAWNPHETDTQYF. The CDR3 DNA follows: TGTGCCTGGAACCCCCACGAAACAGATACGCAGTATTTT.